Given below is one T cell receptor beta chain in context. The data were obtained in a study of OX40 agonist ivuxolimab in advanced cancers. Libraries were prepared by immunoSEQ multiplex PCR; TCRdb keeps only in-frame clonotypes and omits some of them. The sample lists about 95,000 clones; 70% to 85% were seen once. This CDR3 is built from 15 residues. J was trimmed by 5 bases and V by 4 bases; bases with no gene match: 11. The germline gives CDR1 SGHNT, CDR2 YYREEE (reference sequence). Sample: CD4+ or CD8+ T cells sorted from blood, taken in a trial of the OX40 agonist ivuxolimab. The genes are TRBV5-4 and TRBJ2-7, with 8 bases identical to TRBD1. This clonotype was sampled from an adult with an advanced solid tumor such as melanoma, head and neck, liver or kidney cancer. The CDR3 protein is CASSDRGRSENEQYF. For the CDR3, the DNA is TGTGCCAGCAGCGACAGGGGTAGGAGTGAGAACGAGCAGTACTTC.